This TCR beta chain is drawn from a study of cytomegalovirus exposure and HLA in healthy donors. A multiplex PCR was run with 60 Vbeta primers and 13 Jbeta primers. The data were produced by immunoSEQ multiplex PCR, yet TCRdb's version contains in-frame clones alone and is incomplete. The table lists more than 90,000 clones, with roughly 3.7% in the top ten. The length of the CDR3 is 16 residues. V lost 0 bases to trimming and J lost 7 bases; unmatched junction nucleotides: 6. Germline V gene data show CDR1 as LGHNA and CDR2 as YSLEER. The chain links TRBV4-3 to TRBJ2-2; 9 nucleotides line up with TRBD1. The sequence was obtained from a man between 25 and 39 years old in good health and CMV-seronegative. Specimen: PBMCs. The CDR3 region is CASSQDPGQGNGELFF. Here the CDR3 DNA reads TGCGCCAGCAGCCAAGATCCGGGACAGGGTAACGGGGAGCTGTTTTTT.